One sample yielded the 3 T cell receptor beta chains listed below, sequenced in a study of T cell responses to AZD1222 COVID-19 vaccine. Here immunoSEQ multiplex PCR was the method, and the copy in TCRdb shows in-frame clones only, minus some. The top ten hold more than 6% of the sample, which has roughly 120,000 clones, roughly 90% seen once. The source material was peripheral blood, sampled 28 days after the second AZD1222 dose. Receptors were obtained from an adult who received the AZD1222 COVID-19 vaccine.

In DNA, the CDR3 is TGTGCCAGCAGCTTCCAGGGGAGCACTGAAGCTTTCTTT. It is translated as CASSFQGSTEAFF. V usage is TRBV5-4 and J usage is TRBJ1-1; a possible D gene is TRBD1 (6 bases). The CDR3 totals 13 residues. Germline-derived CDR1 and CDR2 are SGHNT and YYREEE (reference sequence). V lost 2 bases and J 4 bases, leaving 9 bases between the germline ends.

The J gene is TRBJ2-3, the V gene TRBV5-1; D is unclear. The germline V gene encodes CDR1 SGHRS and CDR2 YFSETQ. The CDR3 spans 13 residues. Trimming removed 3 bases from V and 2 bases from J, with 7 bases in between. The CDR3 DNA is TGCGCCAGCAGCTCCTTGAACACAGATACGCAGTATTTT. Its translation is CASSSLNTDTQYF.

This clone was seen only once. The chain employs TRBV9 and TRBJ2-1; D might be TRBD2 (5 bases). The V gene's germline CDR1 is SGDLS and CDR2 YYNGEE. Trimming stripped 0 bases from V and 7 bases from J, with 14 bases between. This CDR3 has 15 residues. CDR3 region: CASSVGTYSGNEQFF. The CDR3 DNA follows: TGTGCCAGCAGCGTAGGGACTTACTCGGGGAATGAGCAGTTCTTC.